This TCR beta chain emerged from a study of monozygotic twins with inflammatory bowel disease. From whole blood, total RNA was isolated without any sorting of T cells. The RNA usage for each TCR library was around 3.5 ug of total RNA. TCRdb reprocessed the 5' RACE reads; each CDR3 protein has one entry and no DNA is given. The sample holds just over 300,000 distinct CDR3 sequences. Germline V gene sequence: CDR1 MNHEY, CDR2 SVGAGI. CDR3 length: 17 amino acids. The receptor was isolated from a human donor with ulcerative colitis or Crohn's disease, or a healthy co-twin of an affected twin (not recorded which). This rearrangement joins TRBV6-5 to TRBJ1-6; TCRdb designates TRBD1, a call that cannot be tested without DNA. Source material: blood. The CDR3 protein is CASSYITGGVGSSPLHF.